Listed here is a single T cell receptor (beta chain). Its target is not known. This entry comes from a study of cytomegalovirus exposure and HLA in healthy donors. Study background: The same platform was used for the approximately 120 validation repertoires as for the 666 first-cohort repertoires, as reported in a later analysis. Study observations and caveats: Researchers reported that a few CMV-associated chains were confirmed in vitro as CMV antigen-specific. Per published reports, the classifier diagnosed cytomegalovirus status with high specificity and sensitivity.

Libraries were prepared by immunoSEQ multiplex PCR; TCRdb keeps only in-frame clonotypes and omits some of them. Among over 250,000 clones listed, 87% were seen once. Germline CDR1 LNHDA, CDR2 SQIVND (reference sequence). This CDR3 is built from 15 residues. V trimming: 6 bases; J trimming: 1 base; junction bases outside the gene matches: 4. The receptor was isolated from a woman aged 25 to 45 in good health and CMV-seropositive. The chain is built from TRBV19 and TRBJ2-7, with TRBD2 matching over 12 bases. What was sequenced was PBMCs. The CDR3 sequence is CASSRGLAGSYEQYF. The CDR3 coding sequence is TGTGCCAGTAGCCGTGGACTAGCGGGATCCTACGAGCAGTACTTC.